This is a list of T cell receptor beta chains from one sample in a study of monozygotic twins with inflammatory bowel disease. TCRdb reanalyzed the 5' RACE reads, giving one entry per CDR3 protein sequence and no DNA. The sample table includes 400,000 to 500,000 distinct CDR3 sequences. The sequenced sample was blood. The receptors here all came from a human donor with ulcerative colitis or Crohn's disease, or a healthy co-twin of an affected twin (not recorded which). The CDR3 runs from the conserved cysteine through the conserved F or W. Clone sizes are given selectively: once, few, many, or a class where the clone is expanded.

CDR3aa: CASSSRIGILISGANVLTF; abundance: .; len: 19; j_gene: TRBJ2-6; v_gene: TRBV3-1
CDR3aa: CASSLFAGRGETQYF; abundance: .; len: 15; j_gene: TRBJ2-5; v_gene: TRBV5-1
CDR3aa: CAIKKGAEVNSPLHF; abundance: .; len: 15; j_gene: TRBJ1-6; v_gene: TRBV10-3
CDR3aa: CSVDRAGQRGYTEAFF; abundance: .; len: 16; j_gene: TRBJ1-1; v_gene: TRBV29-1
CDR3aa: CASSFGYEQYF; abundance: .; len: 11; j_gene: TRBJ2-7; v_gene: TRBV12-3/TRBV12-4
CDR3aa: CASSLAADWLDTQYF; abundance: .; len: 15; j_gene: TRBJ2-3; v_gene: TRBV5-4
CDR3aa: CASNTGQRNYGYTF; abundance: .; len: 14; j_gene: TRBJ1-2; v_gene: TRBV3-1
CDR3aa: CASSVGLREGEDTQYF; abundance: .; len: 16; j_gene: TRBJ2-3; v_gene: TRBV5-1
CDR3aa: CASSYLGQNNQPQHF; abundance: .; len: 15; j_gene: TRBJ1-5; v_gene: TRBV6-5
CDR3aa: CASSRRTGVFNNEQFF; abundance: .; len: 16; j_gene: TRBJ2-1; v_gene: TRBV6-1
CDR3aa: CASSLGTGKYNEQFF; abundance: .; len: 15; j_gene: TRBJ2-1; v_gene: TRBV5-1
CDR3aa: CSAREGAAGETQYF; abundance: .; len: 14; j_gene: TRBJ2-5; v_gene: TRBV20-1
CDR3aa: CASRAGTSGYNEQFF; abundance: .; len: 15; j_gene: TRBJ2-1; v_gene: TRBV5-6
CDR3aa: CASSQGGLDTGELFF; abundance: .; len: 15; j_gene: TRBJ2-2; v_gene: TRBV4-3
CDR3aa: CASSLSGRVGELFF; abundance: .; len: 14; j_gene: TRBJ2-2; v_gene: TRBV7-7
CDR3aa: CASSWDTGYEQYF; abundance: .; len: 13; j_gene: TRBJ2-7; v_gene: TRBV5-1
CDR3aa: CAISTLSGGTEAFF; abundance: .; len: 14; j_gene: TRBJ1-1; v_gene: TRBV10-3
CDR3aa: CASSLGLDTDTQYF; abundance: .; len: 14; j_gene: TRBJ2-3; v_gene: TRBV5-1
CDR3aa: CASTQGVAGGIEQFF; abundance: .; len: 15; j_gene: TRBJ2-1; v_gene: TRBV12-3/TRBV12-4
CDR3aa: CASSAGQGLEETQYF; abundance: .; len: 15; j_gene: TRBJ2-5; v_gene: TRBV5-1
CDR3aa: CASSFDRGSPLHF; abundance: .; len: 13; j_gene: TRBJ1-6; v_gene: TRBV7-9
CDR3aa: CASSPTGREYDGYTF; abundance: .; len: 15; j_gene: TRBJ1-2; v_gene: TRBV6-1
CDR3aa: CASSSGGLQPQHF; abundance: .; len: 13; j_gene: TRBJ1-5; v_gene: TRBV6-2/TRBV6-3
CDR3aa: CASSGGQGSRNSPLHF; abundance: .; len: 16; j_gene: TRBJ1-6; v_gene: TRBV5-1
CDR3aa: CASSAEGVGETQYF; abundance: .; len: 14; j_gene: TRBJ2-5; v_gene: TRBV9
CDR3aa: CASSLAGTAAQEKLFF; abundance: .; len: 16; j_gene: TRBJ1-4; v_gene: TRBV28
CDR3aa: CASSLGDRGIDQPQHF; abundance: .; len: 16; j_gene: TRBJ1-5; v_gene: TRBV7-8
CDR3aa: CASSSRLAGGLNNEQFF; abundance: medium-sized; len: 17; j_gene: TRBJ2-1; v_gene: TRBV27
CDR3aa: CASSLSGPGNQPQHF; abundance: .; len: 15; j_gene: TRBJ1-5; v_gene: TRBV12-3/TRBV12-4
CDR3aa: CASSSYRGVNTEAFF; abundance: .; len: 15; j_gene: TRBJ1-1; v_gene: TRBV12-3/TRBV12-4
CDR3aa: CASSQYTGSYEQYF; abundance: .; len: 14; j_gene: TRBJ2-7; v_gene: TRBV4-3
CDR3aa: CASLRVMDNSPLHF; abundance: .; len: 14; j_gene: TRBJ1-6; v_gene: TRBV5-5
CDR3aa: CASSQSSTGDCTDTQYF; abundance: .; len: 17; j_gene: TRBJ2-3; v_gene: TRBV23-1
CDR3aa: CASSSEPGTEYGYTF; abundance: .; len: 15; j_gene: TRBJ1-2; v_gene: TRBV5-1
CDR3aa: CASSQDELGRREELFF; abundance: .; len: 16; j_gene: TRBJ2-2; v_gene: TRBV4-2
CDR3aa: CSARHSGSSYEQYF; abundance: .; len: 14; j_gene: TRBJ2-7; v_gene: TRBV20-1
CDR3aa: CASSSLSGSPYEQYF; abundance: .; len: 15; j_gene: TRBJ2-7; v_gene: TRBV7-9
CDR3aa: CASSPGLAGRPYEQYF; abundance: .; len: 16; j_gene: TRBJ2-7; v_gene: TRBV5-1
CDR3aa: CSVDVQNTEAFF; abundance: .; len: 12; j_gene: TRBJ1-1; v_gene: TRBV29-1
CDR3aa: CASSQGQGSTDTQYF; abundance: .; len: 15; j_gene: TRBJ2-3; v_gene: TRBV4-2
CDR3aa: CASIPDRGLTGELFF; abundance: .; len: 15; j_gene: TRBJ2-2; v_gene: TRBV2
CDR3aa: CASSQVGLAGQGRNEQFF; abundance: .; len: 18; j_gene: TRBJ2-1; v_gene: TRBV4-3
CDR3aa: CATSDSWGTEAFF; abundance: .; len: 13; j_gene: TRBJ1-1; v_gene: TRBV24-1
CDR3aa: CASSKLAGVTNEQFF; abundance: .; len: 15; j_gene: TRBJ2-1; v_gene: TRBV2
CDR3aa: CASSLGSQGAQNYGYTF; abundance: .; len: 17; j_gene: TRBJ1-2; v_gene: TRBV7-8
CDR3aa: CASSLVNDRVGYTF; abundance: .; len: 14; j_gene: TRBJ1-2; v_gene: TRBV11-2
CDR3aa: CASSHASDRAGELFF; abundance: .; len: 15; j_gene: TRBJ2-2; v_gene: TRBV27
CDR3aa: CASSPFTEGSYGYTF; abundance: .; len: 15; j_gene: TRBJ1-2; v_gene: TRBV18
CDR3aa: CASSMAETQYF; abundance: .; len: 11; j_gene: TRBJ2-5; v_gene: TRBV6-2/TRBV6-3
CDR3aa: CASSQVGDGGYTF; abundance: .; len: 13; j_gene: TRBJ1-2; v_gene: TRBV14
CDR3aa: CASSRGVAGVRELFF; abundance: .; len: 15; j_gene: TRBJ2-2; v_gene: TRBV7-2